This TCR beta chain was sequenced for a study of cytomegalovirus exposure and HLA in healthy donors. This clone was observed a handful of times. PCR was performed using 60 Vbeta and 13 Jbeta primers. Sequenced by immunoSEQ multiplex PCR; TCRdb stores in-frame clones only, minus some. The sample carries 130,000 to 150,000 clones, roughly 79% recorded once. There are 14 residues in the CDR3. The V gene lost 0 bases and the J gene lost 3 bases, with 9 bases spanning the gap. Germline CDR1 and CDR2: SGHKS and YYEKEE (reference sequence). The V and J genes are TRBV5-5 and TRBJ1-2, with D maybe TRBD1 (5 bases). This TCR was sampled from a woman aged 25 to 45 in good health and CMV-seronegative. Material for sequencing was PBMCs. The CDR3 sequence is CASSLVGRDYGYTF. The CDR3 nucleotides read TGTGCCAGCAGCTTGGTGGGCAGGGACTATGGCTACACCTTC.